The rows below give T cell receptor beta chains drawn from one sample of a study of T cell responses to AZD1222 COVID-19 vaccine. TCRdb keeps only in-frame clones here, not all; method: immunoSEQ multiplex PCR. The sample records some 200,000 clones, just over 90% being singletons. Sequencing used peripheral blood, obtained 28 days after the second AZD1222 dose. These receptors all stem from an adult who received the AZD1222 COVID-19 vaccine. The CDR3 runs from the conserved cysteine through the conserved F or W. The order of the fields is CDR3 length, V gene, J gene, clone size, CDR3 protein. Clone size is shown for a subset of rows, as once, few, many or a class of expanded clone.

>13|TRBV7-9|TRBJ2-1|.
CASSLASYNEQFF
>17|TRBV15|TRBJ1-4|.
CATSSRDSTATNEKLFF
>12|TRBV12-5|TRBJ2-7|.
CASGPDTQEQYF
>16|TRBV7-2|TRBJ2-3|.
CASSPRTVPSTDTQYF
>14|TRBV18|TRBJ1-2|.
CASSPDGTNYGYTF
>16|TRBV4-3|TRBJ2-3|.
CASSQEPRVRTDTQYF
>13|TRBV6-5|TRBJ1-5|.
CASIGGEGQPQHF
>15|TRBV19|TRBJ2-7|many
CASSIGTGGFYEQYF
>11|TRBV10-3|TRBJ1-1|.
CASEGAGEAFF
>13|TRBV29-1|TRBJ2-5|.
CSAGGTRQETQYF
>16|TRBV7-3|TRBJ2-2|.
CASSETGQGNTGELFF
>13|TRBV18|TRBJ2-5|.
CASSPGYQETQYF
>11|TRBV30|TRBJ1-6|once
CAWSRESPLHF
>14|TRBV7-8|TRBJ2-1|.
CASSLAQLSNEQFF
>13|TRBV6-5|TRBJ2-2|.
CASSFRENGELFF
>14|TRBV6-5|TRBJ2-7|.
CASSYKGSSYEQYF
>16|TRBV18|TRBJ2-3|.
CASSPPVNQATDTQYF
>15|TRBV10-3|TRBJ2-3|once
CAIREGAAGTDTQYF
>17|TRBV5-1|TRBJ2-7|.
CASSRGQGTALKNEQYF